This passage covers 27 T cell receptor beta chains from one sample sequenced in a study of radiation and T cells in renal cell carcinoma. The treatment: 15 Gy SBRT to primary tumor, nephrectomy 4 weeks later. Measured with immunoSEQ multiplex PCR; TCRdb has only the in-frame clones, and not every one. Of over 15,000 clones in the sample, just over 60% are singletons; the top ten hold around an eighth. The source material was tumor tissue, sampled from a patient whose treatment included radiotherapy and nephrectomy. These receptor sequences come from a woman aged 70 to 79 with renal cell carcinoma.

The chain combines TRBV5-1 with TRBJ2-7; D not certain. The CDR3 covers 14 residues. V dropped 1 base and J dropped 0 bases, with 8 bases sitting between them. Per germline, CDR1 SGHRS and CDR2 YFSETQ. CDR3 in amino acids: CASSLTTLSYEQYF. CDR3 DNA sequence: TGCGCCAGCAGCTTGACTACCCTCTCCTACGAGCAGTACTTC.

This clone was recorded once. V is TRBV2 and J is TRBJ2-1, with D uncertain. Germline-derived CDR1 and CDR2 are SNHLY and FYNNEI. The length of the CDR3 is 11 residues. Trimming took 7 bases from V and 3 from J, leaving 4 bases between them. The CDR3 region is CASTSYNEQFF. DNA of the CDR3: TGTGCCAGCACGAGCTACAATGAGCAGTTCTTC.

The chain uses TRBV9 and TRBJ1-6; TRBD1 agrees at 7 bases. After removal of 3 bases from V and 3 bases from J, the junction contained 15 bases not matched to a gene. CDR1 SGDLS and CDR2 YYNGEE come from the germline V gene. CDR3 size: 19 residues. CDR3: CASSARVGTVTHYNSPLHF. In DNA, the CDR3 is TGTGCCAGCAGCGCGAGGGTCGGGACAGTAACCCACTATAATTCACCCCTCCACTTT.

As DNA, the CDR3 is TGTGCCAGCAGCACCTTACAGGGGGCGCCCCAAGATACGCAGTATTTT. Translation: CASSTLQGAPQDTQYF. This chain uses TRBV7-9 with TRBJ2-3; 9 bases are a match to TRBD1. V lost 5 bases and J lost 5; bases outside the gene matches: 11. The CDR3 covers 16 residues. Germline V gives CDR1 SEHNR, CDR2 FQNEAQ (reference sequence).

This clone was counted between two and nine times. CDR3 amino acids: CASSHLRGNTEAFF. CDR3 nucleotide sequence: TGCGCCAGCAGCCATCTACGGGGCAACACTGAAGCTTTCTTT. This rearrangement joins TRBV4-1 to TRBJ1-1, with a tentative D call TRBD1 (5 bases). The CDR3 has 14 amino acids. V lost 3 bases and J lost 2, with 10 bases in between. Germline V gene data show CDR1 as MGHRA and CDR2 as YSYEKL.

Only a few counts were recorded for this clone. The V call is TRBV4-2, the J call TRBJ1-1; no clear D. Looked up from germline, CDR1 is LGHNA and CDR2 is YNFKEQ. V was cut by 0 bases and J by 1 base, with 6 bases left in between. This CDR3 contains 14 residues. The CDR3 region is CASSQEVTNTEAFF. The DNA of the CDR3 is TGTGCCAGCAGCCAAGAGGTGACGAACACTGAAGCTTTCTTT.

This chain links TRBV28 with TRBJ1-6; D unresolved. The germline CDR1 and CDR2 sequences are MDHEN and SYDVKM. Trimming stripped 7 bases from V and 1 base from J, with 14 bases between. The CDR3 totals 16 residues. The CDR3 nucleotides read TGTGCCAGCAATCCTTTAAGGGTATCCTATAATTCACCCCTCCACTTT. This gives the protein CASNPLRVSYNSPLHF.

This chain joins TRBV6-6 and TRBJ2-2; no clear D gene. The CDR3 covers 14 residues. Germline assignment: CDR1 MNHNY and CDR2 SVGAGI (reference sequence). Trimming removed 2 bases from V and 8 bases from J, with 12 bases in between. CDR3 amino acids: CASSYTEVGGELFF. The CDR3 coding sequence is TGTGCCAGCAGTTACACCGAGGTCGGGGGGGAGCTGTTTTTT.

The gene calls are TRBV18 and TRBJ2-7, with D perhaps TRBD2 (6 bases). This CDR3 has 18 amino acids. Trimming stripped 4 bases from V and 2 bases from J, with 24 bases between. Germline V gene sequence: CDR1 KGHSH, CDR2 LQKENI. The CDR3 spells CASSRGIIFGGAAYEQYF. CDR3 nucleotides: TGTGCCAGCTCACGAGGTATTATTTTCGGCGGGGCAGCCTACGAGCAGTACTTC.

In its sample, this clone was seen a few times. This specimen includes other DNA sequences encoding the same CDR3. This chain links TRBV15 with TRBJ2-5; no clear D. CDR1 is LNHNV and CDR2 is YYDKDF in the germline V gene (reference sequence). V was clipped by 0 bases and J by 1 base, with 6 bases between them. CDR3 length equals 14 residues. CDR3 sequence: CATSRDSPQETQYF. For the CDR3, the DNA is TGTGCCACCAGCAGAGATTCTCCCCAAGAGACCCAGTACTTC.

The V gene is TRBV2, the J gene TRBJ2-2, with D possibly TRBD2 on 5 matching bases. Trimming left V 5 bases short and J 7 bases short, with 14 bases between. This CDR3 is built from 14 residues. The V gene's germline CDR1 is SNHLY and CDR2 FYNNEI. This CDR3 is CASSMTTGVGELFF. For the CDR3, the DNA is TGTGCCAGCAGTATGACGACCGGGGTCGGGGAGCTGTTTTTT.

This chain joins TRBV7-2 and TRBJ2-1; 11 positions agree with TRBD2. V lost 8 bases to trimming and J lost 8 bases; unmatched junction nucleotides: 11. Per germline, CDR1 SGHTA and CDR2 FQGNSA. The length of the CDR3 is 15 residues. CDR3 DNA: TGTGCCAGCGGCATTAGCGGGGGGGCAGTCGATGAGCAGTTCTTC. It is translated as CASGISGGAVDEQFF.

The chain is built from TRBV28 and TRBJ2-5; the D gene could be TRBD1 or TRBD2 (6 bases each). The CDR3 has 15 residues. The ends were cut back, 9 bases at V and 6 bases at J, with 23 bases in the middle. Germline CDR1 reads MDHEN; CDR2 reads SYDVKM. CDR3 DNA: TGTGCCAGTGTCGCCGGAGGGGGTTTCTCGAAGACCCAGTACTTC. Residues: CASVAGGGFSKTQYF.

The chain recombines TRBV4-3 with TRBJ2-2, with a weak D call TRBD1 (5 bases). The CDR3 is made up of 14 amino acids. CDR1 and CDR2 (germline): LGHNA, YSLEER. Trimming took off 0 bases at V and 7 bases at J, with 9 bases between the two ends. CDR3 amino acids: CASSQESQGGELFF. CDR3 nucleotides: TGCGCCAGCAGCCAAGAGTCCCAGGGCGGGGAGCTGTTTTTT.

The V call is TRBV5-1, the J call TRBJ2-7; possibly TRBD1 for D (6 bases). There are 13 residues in the CDR3. V was trimmed by 2 bases and J by 4 bases, leaving 10 bases between them. Germline CDR1 reads SGHRS; CDR2 reads YFSETQ. The CDR3 loop reads CASSLDRRYEQYF. The CDR3, as DNA: TGCGCCAGCAGCTTAGACAGGAGGTACGAGCAGTACTTC. The complete variable domain, with remaining parts taken from reference TRBV5-1 and TRBJ2-7, reads KAGVTQTPRYLIKTRGQQVTLSCSPISGHRSVSWYQQTPGQGLQFLFEYFSETQRNKGNFPGRFSGRQFSNSRSEMNVSTLELGDSALYLCASSLDRRYEQYFGPGTRLTVT.

The rearrangement uses TRBV19 and TRBJ1-2; possibly TRBD1 for D (6 bases). Deletions cut 6 bases from V and 4 bases from J, with 21 bases between. The germline gives CDR1 LNHDA, CDR2 SQIVND (reference sequence). This CDR3 has 16 amino acids. This CDR3 is CASRLNELGAFYGYTF. CDR3 in DNA: TGTGCCAGTAGACTCAATGAATTGGGGGCCTTCTATGGCTACACCTTC.

The rearrangement links TRBV11-2 to TRBJ1-2; the match to TRBD1 covers 10 bases. Trimming removed 1 base from V and 4 bases from J; junction bases left unmatched: 9. CDR1 SGHAT and CDR2 FQNNGV come from the germline V gene. There are 17 residues in the CDR3. CDR3 in DNA: TGTGCCAGCAGCTTAGGGGGCCGGGACAGGGGTACCTATGGCTACACCTTC. It yields the protein CASSLGGRDRGTYGYTF.

The genes are TRBV5-1 and TRBJ2-1; possibly TRBD2 for D (5 bases). Germline V CDR1 and CDR2: SGHRS, YFSETQ. This CDR3 has 12 amino acids. V lost 3 bases to trimming and J lost 5 bases, with 6 bases between them. The CDR3 loop reads CASSSGNNEQFF. In DNA form, the CDR3 reads TGCGCCAGCAGCTCGGGAAACAATGAGCAGTTCTTC.

This clone turned up a few times. The chain has TRBV2 and TRBJ1-6; TRBD1 might be the D (6 bases). The CDR3 loop spans 13 amino acids. Per germline, CDR1 SNHLY and CDR2 FYNNEI. Trimming shortened V by 4 bases and J by 10 bases, and 11 bases separated the two germline ends. CDR3 sequence: CASSVAGVSPLHF. The CDR3 nucleotides read TGTGCCAGCAGTGTGGCAGGGGTATCACCCCTCCACTTT.

This chain links TRBV6-4 with TRBJ2-1; 10 nucleotides match TRBD2. J gave up 4 bases and V 5 bases, and 5 bases lay outside the gene matches. The CDR3 has 15 amino acids. Germline V CDR1 and CDR2: MRHNA, SNTAGT. The CDR3 coding sequence is TGTGCCAGCAGTACCGGGACTAGCGTGTACAATGAGCAGTTCTTC. Translating it yields CASSTGTSVYNEQFF.

Relative to its sample, this clone is medium-sized. The chain employs TRBV7-3 and TRBJ2-1, with D tentatively TRBD2 (7 bases). There are 14 residues in the CDR3. Germline values: CDR1 SGHTA, CDR2 FQGTGA. V dropped 2 bases and J dropped 5 bases, with 10 bases sitting between them. This CDR3 is CASSLAGANNEQFF. DNA for the CDR3: TGTGCCAGCAGCTTAGCGGGGGCGAACAATGAGCAGTTCTTC. The full variable domain, in which reference TRBV7-3 and TRBJ2-1 provide the parts outside the CDR3, is GAGVSQTPSNKVTEKGKYVELRCDPISGHTALYWYRQSLGQGPEFLIYFQGTGAADDSGLPNDRFFAVRPEGSVSTLKIQRTERGDSAVYLCASSLAGANNEQFFGPGTRLTVL.

There are a few counts of this clone. This chain links TRBV5-6 with TRBJ1-1; D is unresolved. V lost 0 bases to trimming and J lost 1 base, with 16 bases between them. The CDR3 runs to 17 residues. In germline, CDR1 is SGHDT, CDR2 YYEEEE. The CDR3 loop reads CASSLAPPMRANTEAFF. The CDR3 DNA is TGTGCCAGCAGCTTGGCCCCTCCGATGAGGGCGAACACTGAAGCTTTCTTT.

V and J are TRBV9 and TRBJ2-3; D unclear. Germline loops: CDR1 SGDLS, CDR2 YYNGEE. This CDR3 contains 14 residues. Trimming shortened V by 4 bases and J by 3 bases, and 12 bases separated the two germline ends. Written as DNA, the CDR3 is TGTGCCAGCAGCCCCTATGGGGTTACAGATACGCAGTATTTT. Translating it yields CASSPYGVTDTQYF. The full variable domain, rest sourced from reference TRBV9 and TRBJ2-3, is DSGVTQTPKHLITATGQRVTLRCSPRSGDLSVYWYQQSLDQGLQFLIQYYNGEERAKGNILERFSAQQFPDLHSELNLSSLELGDSALYFCASSPYGVTDTQYFGPGTRLTVL.

CDR3 in amino acids: CASSGTSGGAGDTQYF. CDR3 sequence (DNA): TGTGCCAGCAGTGGGACTAGCGGGGGGGCCGGAGATACGCAGTATTTT. V gene TRBV2 combines with J gene TRBJ2-3; 15 bases fit TRBD2. The CDR3 runs 16 residues. Germline V gene sequence: CDR1 SNHLY, CDR2 FYNNEI. Germline trimming cut 4 bases from V and 5 bases from J; bases unmatched to any gene: 4. Supplemented by reference TRBV2 and TRBJ2-3, the full variable domain reads EPEVTQTPSHQVTQMGQEVILRCVPISNHLYFYWYRQILGQKVEFLVSFYNNEISEKSEIFDDQFSVERPDGSNFTLKIRSTKLEDSAMYFCASSGTSGGAGDTQYFGPGTRLTVL.

This clone showed up just a few times. The chain couples TRBV6-1 to TRBJ1-6; weak D call: TRBD1 (5 bases). Germline V gives CDR1 MNHNS, CDR2 SASEGT. The CDR3 length is 15 residues. Trimming removed 8 bases at V and 7 bases at J, with 18 bases between. The CDR3 nucleotides read TGTGCCAGCTCCCAGGCGGGGGTTGAAAATTCACCCCTCCACTTT. Amino acid sequence: CASSQAGVENSPLHF.

About this clone: The same CDR3 is also encoded by other DNA sequences in this sample. This chain uses TRBV18 with TRBJ1-3; D gene unclear. Germline V gene sequence: CDR1 KGHSH, CDR2 LQKENI. V lost 4 bases and J 0 bases, leaving 4 bases between the germline ends. CDR3 length: 13 amino acids. The CDR3 loop reads CASSQISGNTIYF. CDR3 in DNA: TGTGCCAGCTCACAAATCTCTGGAAACACCATATATTTT.

The V gene is TRBV6-5, the J gene TRBJ1-1, with D unclear. From germline, CDR1 is MNHEY and CDR2 SVGAGI. The V gene lost 8 bases and the J gene lost 9 bases, with 10 bases spanning the gap. This CDR3 has 10 residues. The CDR3 sequence: CASEEDKAFF. CDR3 in DNA: TGTGCCAGCGAGGAGGATAAAGCTTTCTTT.